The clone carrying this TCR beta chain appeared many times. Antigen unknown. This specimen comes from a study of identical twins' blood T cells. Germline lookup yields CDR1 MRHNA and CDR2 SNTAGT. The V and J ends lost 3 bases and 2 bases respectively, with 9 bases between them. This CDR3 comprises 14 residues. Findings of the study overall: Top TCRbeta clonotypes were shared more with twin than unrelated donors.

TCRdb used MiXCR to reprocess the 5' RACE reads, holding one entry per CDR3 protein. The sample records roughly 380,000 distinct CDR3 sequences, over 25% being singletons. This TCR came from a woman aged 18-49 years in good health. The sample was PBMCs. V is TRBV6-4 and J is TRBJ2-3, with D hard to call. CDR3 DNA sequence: TGTGCCAGCAGTGATAAGGGCACCACAGATACGCAGTATTTT. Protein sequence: CASSDKGTTDTQYF.